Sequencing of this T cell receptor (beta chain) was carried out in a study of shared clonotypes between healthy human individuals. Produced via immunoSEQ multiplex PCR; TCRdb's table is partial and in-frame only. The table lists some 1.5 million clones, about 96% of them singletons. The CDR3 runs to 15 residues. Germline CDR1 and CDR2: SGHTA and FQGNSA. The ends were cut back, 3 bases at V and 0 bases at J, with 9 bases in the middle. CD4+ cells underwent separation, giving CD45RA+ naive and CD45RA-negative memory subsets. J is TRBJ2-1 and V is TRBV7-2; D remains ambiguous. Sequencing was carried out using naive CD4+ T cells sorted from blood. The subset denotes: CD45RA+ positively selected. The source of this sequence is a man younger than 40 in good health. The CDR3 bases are TGTGCCAGCAGCTTTGGACCCATCTCCTACAATGAGCAGTTCTTC. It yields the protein CASSFGPISYNEQFF.